This TCR beta chain emerged from a study of OX40 agonist ivuxolimab in advanced cancers. Across the study: Partial responses were seen in three patients, one with hepatocellular carcinoma and two with cutaneous melanoma.

CDR3 length equals 17 residues. The germline gives CDR1 LGHNA, CDR2 YNFKEQ. The J segment lost 2 bases and the V segment lost 0 bases, leaving 10 bases of the junction unmatched. The repertoire was sequenced with immunoSEQ multiplex PCR; TCRdb's copy has only in-frame clones and lacks some. The data hold tens of thousands of clones, with about four fifths observed a single time. The chain combines TRBV4-2 with TRBJ2-7; 7 bases line up with TRBD1. Sequenced material: CD4+ or CD8+ T cells sorted from blood, taken in a trial of the OX40 agonist ivuxolimab. The TCR comes from an adult with an advanced solid tumor such as melanoma, head and neck, liver or kidney cancer. The CDR3 region is CASSQDLSGQNTYEQYF. The CDR3, as DNA: TGTGCCAGCAGCCAAGATTTGTCGGGACAGAACACCTACGAGCAGTACTTC.